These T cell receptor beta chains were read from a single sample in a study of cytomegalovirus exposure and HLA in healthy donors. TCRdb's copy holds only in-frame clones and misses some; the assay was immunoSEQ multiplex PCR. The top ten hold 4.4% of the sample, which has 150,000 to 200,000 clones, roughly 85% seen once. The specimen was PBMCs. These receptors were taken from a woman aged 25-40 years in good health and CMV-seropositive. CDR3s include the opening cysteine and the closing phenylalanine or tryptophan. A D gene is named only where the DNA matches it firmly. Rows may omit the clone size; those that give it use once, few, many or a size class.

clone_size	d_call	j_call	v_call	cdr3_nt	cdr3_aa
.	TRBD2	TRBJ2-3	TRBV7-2	TGTGCCAGCAGCTTAGCCTTAGCGGGGGGGCAAACAGATACGCAGTATTTT	CASSLALAGGQTDTQYF
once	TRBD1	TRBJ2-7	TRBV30	TGTGCCTGGAGCAGACAGGGTTACGAGCAGTACTTC	CAWSRQGYEQYF
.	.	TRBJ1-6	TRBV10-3	TGTGCCATCAGGGACGGGGCTCGGGGGTCACCCCTCCACTTT	CAIRDGARGSPLHF
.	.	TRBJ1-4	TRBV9	TGTGCCAGCAGCGTGCAGCGGGGTACTAATGAAAAACTGTTTTTT	CASSVQRGTNEKLFF
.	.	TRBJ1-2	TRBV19	TGTGCCAGTAGTAAGAAGAGGGATCTGGGGGGCTACACCTTC	CASSKKRDLGGYTF
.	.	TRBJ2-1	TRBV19	TGTGCCAGTAGTATAGCGGGGAATGAGCAGTTCTTC	CASSIAGNEQFF
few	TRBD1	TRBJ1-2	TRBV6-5	TGTGCCAGCAGTTGGACAGGAGCAACCTATGGCTACACCTTC	CASSWTGATYGYTF
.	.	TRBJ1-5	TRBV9	TGTGCCAGCAGCACCCGGGAGGGGGGGACCCAGCATTTT	CASSTREGGTQHF
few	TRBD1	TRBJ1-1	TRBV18	TGTGCCAGCTCACCACCGAGCGGGACAGGGGACTGGAACACTGAAGCTTTCTTT	CASSPPSGTGDWNTEAFF
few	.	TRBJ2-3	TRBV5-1	TGCGCCAGCAGCTTGCAAGCGACGTCAGGGACAGATACGCAGTATTTT	CASSLQATSGTDTQYF
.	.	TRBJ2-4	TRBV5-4	TGTGCCAGCAGCTTTTCAGGAAAAAACATTCAGTACTTC	CASSFSGKNIQYF
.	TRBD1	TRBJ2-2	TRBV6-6	TGTGCCAGCAGTCGACAGGGGGGGAACACCGGGGAGCTGTTTTTT	CASSRQGGNTGELFF
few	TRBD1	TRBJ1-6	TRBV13	TGTGCCAGCAGCTTAGGCCGTTCGACAGGGGATTCACCCCTCCACTTT	CASSLGRSTGDSPLHF
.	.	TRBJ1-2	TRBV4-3	TGCGCCAGCAGCCAAGATGTCTCCTATGGCTACACCTTC	CASSQDVSYGYTF
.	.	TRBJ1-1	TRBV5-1	TGCGCCAGCAGCTTGGGGGAGGACATTTACACTGAAGCTTTCTTT	CASSLGEDIYTEAFF
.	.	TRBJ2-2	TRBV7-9	TGTGCCAGCAGGTATAGGAGAGAAAACACCGGGGAGCTGTTTTTT	CASRYRRENTGELFF
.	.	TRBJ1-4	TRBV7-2	TGTGCCAGCAGCTTAGGGGGAGGTATAGATGAAAAACTGTTTTTT	CASSLGGGIDEKLFF
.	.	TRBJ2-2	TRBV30	TGTGCCTGGAGTGGACTAGCCGGGGAGCTGTTTTTT	CAWSGLAGELFF
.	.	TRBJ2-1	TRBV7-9	TGTGCCAGCAGCCCCTTGTTGGACAGATACAATGAGCAGTTCTTC	CASSPLLDRYNEQFF
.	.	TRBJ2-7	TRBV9	TGTGCCAGCGGCGTAGGGGGGGAAGGCCGCGGGTACGAGCAGTACTTC	CASGVGGEGRGYEQYF
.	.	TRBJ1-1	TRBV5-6	TGTGCCAGCAGCGTCTTGACTGAAGCTTTCTTT	CASSVLTEAFF
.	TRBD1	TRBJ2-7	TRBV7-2	TGTGCCAGCAGCTGGACGACAGGGATGGCCTACGAGCAGTACTTC	CASSWTTGMAYEQYF
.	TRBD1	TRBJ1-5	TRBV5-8	TGTGCCAGCAGGGAGGGACAGGGGATCAATCAGCCCCAGCATTTT	CASREGQGINQPQHF
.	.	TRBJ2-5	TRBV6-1	TGTGCCAGCAGTGAGGGGATGGTTTGGGGGCGCGGAGAGACCCAGTACTTC	CASSEGMVWGRGETQYF
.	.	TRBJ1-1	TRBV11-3	TGTGCCAGCAGCCTAGGACCAGGGACTGAAGCTTTCTTT	CASSLGPGTEAFF
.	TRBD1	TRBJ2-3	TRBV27	TGTGCCAGCAGTTTATCGGGACAGGGTCAATACACAGATACGCAGTATTTT	CASSLSGQGQYTDTQYF
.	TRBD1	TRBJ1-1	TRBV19	TGTGCCAGTAGTTTGGGACAGGGGGCCTACACTGAAGCTTTCTTT	CASSLGQGAYTEAFF
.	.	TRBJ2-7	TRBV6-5	TGTGCCAGCAGTTACGGGCAGGATAGCTCCTACGAGCAGTACTTC	CASSYGQDSSYEQYF
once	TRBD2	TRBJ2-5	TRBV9	TGTGCCAGCAGCGTTGGGACTAGCGGGAGCCCTTCCGAGGGGGAGACCCAGTACTTC	CASSVGTSGSPSEGETQYF
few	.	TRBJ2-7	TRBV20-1	TGCAGTGCTACGAGTACGCAGCAGTACTTC	CSATSTQQYF
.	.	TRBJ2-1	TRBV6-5	TGTGCCAGCAGTCGGGACTTCGCCCGCCCCAATGAGCAGTTCTTC	CASSRDFARPNEQFF
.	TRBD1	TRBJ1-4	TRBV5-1	TGCGCCAGCAGCTCGGAGGGGACAGGGGGCATTAATGAAAAACTGTTTTTT	CASSSEGTGGINEKLFF
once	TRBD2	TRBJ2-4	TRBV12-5	TGTGCTAGTGGACACGGGGGACTAGCGGGACGAAAGGGGAACATTCAGTACTTC	CASGHGGLAGRKGNIQYF
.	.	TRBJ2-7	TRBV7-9	TGTGCCAGCAGCTCGCAGGACAGTTTGAGGCCCTACGAGCAGTACTTC	CASSSQDSLRPYEQYF
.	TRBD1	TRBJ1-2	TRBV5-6	TGTGCCAGCAGCTCGTTGGGACAGGGTCGTAACTATGGCTACACCTTC	CASSSLGQGRNYGYTF
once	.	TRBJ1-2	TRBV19	TGTGCCAGTAGTTCCTACTCCCGGCGTGGGGAGGGCTACACCTTC	CASSSYSRRGEGYTF
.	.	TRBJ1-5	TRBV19	TGTGCCAGTAGCCCAACAGGGCAGATCAATCAGCCCCAGCATTTT	CASSPTGQINQPQHF
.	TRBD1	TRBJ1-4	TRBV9	TGTGCCAGCAGCGTAGCACTACAGGGGGGAGAAAAACTGTTTTTT	CASSVALQGGEKLFF
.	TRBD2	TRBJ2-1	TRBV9	TGTGCCAGCAGCGTAGAGAGCGGGATAAAGGTCGATGAGCAGTTCTTC	CASSVESGIKVDEQFF
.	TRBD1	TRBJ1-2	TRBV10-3	TGTGCCATCAGTGAGAGACAGGGGGCCATCTATGGCTACACCTTC	CAISERQGAIYGYTF
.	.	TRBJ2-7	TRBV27	TGTGCCAGCAGTTTATATCCCCCGCAGAACTACGAGCAGTACTTC	CASSLYPPQNYEQYF
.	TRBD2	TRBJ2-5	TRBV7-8	TGTGCCAGCAGCCATCGGGAGGGCCTCTGGGAGACCCAGTACTTC	CASSHREGLWETQYF
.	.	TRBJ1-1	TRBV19	TGTGCCAGTAGGACCCTCTATCTGACAGAGAACACTGAAGCTTTCTTT	CASRTLYLTENTEAFF
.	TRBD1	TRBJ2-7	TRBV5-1	TGCGCCAGCAGCTTGACTGACAGGGGCTACGAGCAGTACTTC	CASSLTDRGYEQYF
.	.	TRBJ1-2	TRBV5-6	TGTGCCAGCAGCTTTGAGGAGCTCTATGGCTACACCTTC	CASSFEELYGYTF
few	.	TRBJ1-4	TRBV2	TGTGCCAGCAGTCTCACCCGCAGTTTCCCTGAAAAACTGTTTTTT	CASSLTRSFPEKLFF
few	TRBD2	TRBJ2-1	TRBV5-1	TGCGCCAGCAGCTTGGCTGGACTAGCGGGAGGATCCCCCTACTACAATGAGCAGTTCTTC	CASSLAGLAGGSPYYNEQFF
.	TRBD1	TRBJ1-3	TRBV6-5	TGTGCCAGCAGCCGGACAGGGAGCTCTGGAAACACCATATATTTT	CASSRTGSSGNTIYF
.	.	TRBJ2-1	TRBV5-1	TGCGCCAGCAGCCAGATCTCCGCCAATGAGCAGTTCTTC	CASSQISANEQFF